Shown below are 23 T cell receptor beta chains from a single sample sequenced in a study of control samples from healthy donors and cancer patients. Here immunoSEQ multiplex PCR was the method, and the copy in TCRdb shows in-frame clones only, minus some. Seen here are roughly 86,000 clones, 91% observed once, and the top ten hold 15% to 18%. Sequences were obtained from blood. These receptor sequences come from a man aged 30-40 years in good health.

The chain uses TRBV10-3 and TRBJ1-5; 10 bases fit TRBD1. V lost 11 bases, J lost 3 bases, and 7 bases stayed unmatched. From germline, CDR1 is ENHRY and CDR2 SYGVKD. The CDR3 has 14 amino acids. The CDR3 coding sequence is TGTGCCGCGAGGACAGGGGGAGACAATCAGCCCCAGCATTTT. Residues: CAARTGGDNQPQHF.

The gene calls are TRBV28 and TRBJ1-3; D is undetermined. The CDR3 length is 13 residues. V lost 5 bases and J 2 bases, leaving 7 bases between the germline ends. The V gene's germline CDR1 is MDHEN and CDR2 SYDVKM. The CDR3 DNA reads TGTGCCAGCAGTGACGGAACTGGAAACACCATATATTTT. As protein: CASSDGTGNTIYF.

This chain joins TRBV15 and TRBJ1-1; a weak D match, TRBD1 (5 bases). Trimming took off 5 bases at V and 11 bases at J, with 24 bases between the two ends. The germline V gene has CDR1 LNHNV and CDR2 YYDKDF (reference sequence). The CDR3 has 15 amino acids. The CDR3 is CATSRLWDQGLEAFF. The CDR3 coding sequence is TGTGCCACCAGCCGCCTATGGGACCAGGGCCTGGAGGCTTTCTTT.

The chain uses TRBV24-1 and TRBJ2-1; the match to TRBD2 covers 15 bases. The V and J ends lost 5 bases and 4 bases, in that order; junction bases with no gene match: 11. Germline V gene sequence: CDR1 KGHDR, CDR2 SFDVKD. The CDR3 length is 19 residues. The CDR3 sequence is CATSVTGTSGGLGYNEQFF. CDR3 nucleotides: TGTGCCACCAGTGTAACCGGGACTAGCGGGGGGTTAGGGTACAATGAGCAGTTCTTC.

The CDR3 DNA sequence: TGTGCCAGCAGTTTTGGGGGCGCGAATGAGCAGTACTTC. It codes for CASSFGGANEQYF. The V gene is TRBV27, the J gene TRBJ2-7, with TRBD1 as a possible D gene (6 bases). V was trimmed by 3 bases and J by 7 bases, leaving 13 bases between them. The CDR3 totals 13 residues. CDR1 is MNHEY and CDR2 is SMNVEV in the germline V gene (reference sequence).

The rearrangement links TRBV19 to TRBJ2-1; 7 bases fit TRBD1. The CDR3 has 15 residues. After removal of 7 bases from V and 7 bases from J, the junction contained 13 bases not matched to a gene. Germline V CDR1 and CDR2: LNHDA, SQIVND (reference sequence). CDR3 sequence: CASTPDRVRGNEQFF. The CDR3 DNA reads TGTGCCAGTACCCCTGACAGGGTTCGGGGTAATGAGCAGTTCTTC.

This chain's CDR3 is CASSPGGGRATEAFF. Written as DNA, the CDR3 is TGTGCCAGCAGCCCCGGGGGGGGGCGAGCCACTGAAGCTTTCTTT. This chain joins TRBV11-2 and TRBJ1-1, with D possibly TRBD1 on 6 matching bases. V was trimmed by 5 bases and J by 4 bases, leaving 17 bases between them. CDR3 length: 15 amino acids. Germline V gene lookup returns CDR1 SGHAT and CDR2 FQNNGV. Filled out from reference TRBV11-2 and TRBJ1-1, the complete variable domain reads EAGVAQSPRYKIIEKRQSVAFWCNPISGHATLYWYQQILGQGPKLLIQFQNNGVVDDSQLPKDRFSAERLKGVDSTLKIQPAKLEDSAVYLCASSPGGGRATEAFFGQGTRLTVV.

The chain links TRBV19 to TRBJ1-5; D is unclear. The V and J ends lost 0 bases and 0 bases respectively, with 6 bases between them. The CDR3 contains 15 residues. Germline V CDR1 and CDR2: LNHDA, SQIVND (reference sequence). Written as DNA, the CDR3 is TGTGCCAGTAGTATAGAGGGAAGTAGCAATCAGCCCCAGCATTTT. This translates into CASSIEGSSNQPQHF.

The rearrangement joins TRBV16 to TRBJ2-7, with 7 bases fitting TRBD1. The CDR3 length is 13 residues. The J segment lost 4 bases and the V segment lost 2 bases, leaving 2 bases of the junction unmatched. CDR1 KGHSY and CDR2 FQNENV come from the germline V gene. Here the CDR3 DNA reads TGTGCCAGCAGCCAACTACAGGGGTACGAGCAGTACTTC. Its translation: CASSQLQGYEQYF. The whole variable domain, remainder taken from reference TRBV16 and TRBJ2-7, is GEEVAQTPKHLVRGEGQKAKLYCAPIKGHSYVFWYQQVLKNEFKFLISFQNENVFDETGMPKERFSAKCLPNSPCSLEIQATKLEDSAVYFCASSQLQGYEQYFGPGTRLTVT.

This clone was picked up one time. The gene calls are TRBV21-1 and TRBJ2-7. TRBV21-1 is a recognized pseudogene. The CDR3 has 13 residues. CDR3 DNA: TGTGCCAGCAGCCCCGGGCCGAAAGAGGAGCAGTACTTC. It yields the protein CASSPGPKEEQYF.

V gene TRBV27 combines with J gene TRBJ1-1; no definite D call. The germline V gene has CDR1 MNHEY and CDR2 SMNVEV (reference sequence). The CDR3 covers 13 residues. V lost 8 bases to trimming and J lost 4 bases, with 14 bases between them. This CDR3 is CASRRAAGTEAFF. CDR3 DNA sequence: TGTGCCAGCCGGCGGGCAGCGGGCACTGAAGCTTTCTTT.

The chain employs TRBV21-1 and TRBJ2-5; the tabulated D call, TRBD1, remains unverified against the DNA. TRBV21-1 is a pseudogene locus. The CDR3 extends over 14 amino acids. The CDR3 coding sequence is TGTGCCAGCAGCAAAAGTCGTAGGGGAGAGACCCAGTACTTC. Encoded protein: CASSKSRRGETQYF.

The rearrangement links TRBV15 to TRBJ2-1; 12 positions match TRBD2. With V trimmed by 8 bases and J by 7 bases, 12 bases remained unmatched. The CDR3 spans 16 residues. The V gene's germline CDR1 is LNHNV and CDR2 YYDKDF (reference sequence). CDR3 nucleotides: TGTGCCACCGAGGGTCTAGCGGGAGGGCCAGGGAATGAGCAGTTCTTC. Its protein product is CATEGLAGGPGNEQFF.

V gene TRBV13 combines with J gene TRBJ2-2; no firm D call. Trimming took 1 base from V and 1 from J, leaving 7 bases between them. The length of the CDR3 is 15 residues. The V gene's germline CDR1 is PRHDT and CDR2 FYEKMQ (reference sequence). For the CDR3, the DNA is TGTGCCAGCAGCTTAGTCTCAGTGAACACCGGGGAGCTGTTTTTT. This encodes CASSLVSVNTGELFF.

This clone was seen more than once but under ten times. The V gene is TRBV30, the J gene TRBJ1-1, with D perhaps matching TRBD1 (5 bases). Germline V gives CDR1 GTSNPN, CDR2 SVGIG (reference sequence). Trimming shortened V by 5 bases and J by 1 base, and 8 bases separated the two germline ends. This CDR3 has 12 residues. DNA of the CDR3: TGTGCCTGGGGAAGGGGGAACACTGAAGCTTTCTTT. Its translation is CAWGRGNTEAFF.

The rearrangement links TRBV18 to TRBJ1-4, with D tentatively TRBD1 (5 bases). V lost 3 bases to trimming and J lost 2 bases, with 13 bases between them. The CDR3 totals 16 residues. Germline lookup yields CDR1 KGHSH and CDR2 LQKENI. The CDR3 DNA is TGTGCCAGCTCACCGGGACTTCTTGCCACTAATGAAAAACTGTTTTTT. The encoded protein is CASSPGLLATNEKLFF.

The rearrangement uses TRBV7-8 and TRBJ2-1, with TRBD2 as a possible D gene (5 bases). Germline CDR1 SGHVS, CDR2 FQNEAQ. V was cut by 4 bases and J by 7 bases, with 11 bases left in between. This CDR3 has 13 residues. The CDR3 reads CASSSARGNEQFF. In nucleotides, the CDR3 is TGTGCCAGCAGCTCCGCCCGGGGTAATGAGCAGTTCTTC.

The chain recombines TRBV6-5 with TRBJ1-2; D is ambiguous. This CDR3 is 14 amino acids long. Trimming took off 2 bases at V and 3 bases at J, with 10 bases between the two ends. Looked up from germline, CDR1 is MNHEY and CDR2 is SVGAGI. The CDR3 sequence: CASSYDPGYYGYTF. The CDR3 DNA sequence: TGTGCCAGCAGTTACGACCCCGGATACTATGGCTACACCTTC.

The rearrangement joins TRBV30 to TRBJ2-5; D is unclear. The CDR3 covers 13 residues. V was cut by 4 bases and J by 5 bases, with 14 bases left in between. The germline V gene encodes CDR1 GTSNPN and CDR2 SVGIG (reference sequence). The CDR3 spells CAWNPQAWETQYF. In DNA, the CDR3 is TGTGCCTGGAACCCCCAGGCTTGGGAGACCCAGTACTTC.

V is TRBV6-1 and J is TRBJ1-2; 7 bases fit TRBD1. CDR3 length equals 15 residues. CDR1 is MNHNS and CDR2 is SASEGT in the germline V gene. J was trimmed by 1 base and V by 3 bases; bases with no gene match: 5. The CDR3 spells CASSDSGQINYGYTF. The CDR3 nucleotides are TGTGCCAGCAGTGATTCGGGACAGATTAACTATGGCTACACCTTC.

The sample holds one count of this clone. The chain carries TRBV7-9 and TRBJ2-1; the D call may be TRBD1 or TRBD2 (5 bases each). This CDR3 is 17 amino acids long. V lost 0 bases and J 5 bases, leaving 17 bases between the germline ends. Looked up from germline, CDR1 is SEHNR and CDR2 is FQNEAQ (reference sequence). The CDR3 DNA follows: TGTGCCAGCAGCTTAGCGGTGGGTGGGACGTCCGACAATGAGCAGTTCTTC. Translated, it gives CASSLAVGGTSDNEQFF.

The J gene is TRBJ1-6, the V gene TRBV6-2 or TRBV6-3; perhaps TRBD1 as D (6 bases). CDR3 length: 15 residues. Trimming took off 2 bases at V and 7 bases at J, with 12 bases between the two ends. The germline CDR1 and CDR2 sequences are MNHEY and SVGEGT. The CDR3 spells CASSYTGQLNSPLHF. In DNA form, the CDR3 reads TGTGCCAGCAGTTACACCGGACAGCTGAATTCACCCCTCCACTTT.

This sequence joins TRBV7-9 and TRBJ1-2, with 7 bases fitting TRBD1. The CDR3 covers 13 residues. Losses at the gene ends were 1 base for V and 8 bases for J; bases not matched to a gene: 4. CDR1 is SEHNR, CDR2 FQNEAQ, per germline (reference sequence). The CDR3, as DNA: TGTGCCAGCAGCTTAGGACAGGGAGGCGGCTACACCTTC. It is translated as CASSLGQGGGYTF.